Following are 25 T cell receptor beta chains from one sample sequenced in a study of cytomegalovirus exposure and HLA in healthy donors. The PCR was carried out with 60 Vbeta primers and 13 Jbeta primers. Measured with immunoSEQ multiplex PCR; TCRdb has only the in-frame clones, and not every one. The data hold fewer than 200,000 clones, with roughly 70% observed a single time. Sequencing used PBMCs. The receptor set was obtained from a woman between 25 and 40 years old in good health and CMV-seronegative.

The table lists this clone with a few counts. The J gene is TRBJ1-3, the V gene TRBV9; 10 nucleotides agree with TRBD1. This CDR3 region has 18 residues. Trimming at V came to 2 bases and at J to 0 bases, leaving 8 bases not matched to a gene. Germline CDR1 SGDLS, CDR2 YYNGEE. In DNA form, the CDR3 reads TGTGCCAGCAGCGTCCGATTCGGACAGGGGGTCTCTGGAAACACCATATATTTT. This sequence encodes CASSVRFGQGVSGNTIYF.

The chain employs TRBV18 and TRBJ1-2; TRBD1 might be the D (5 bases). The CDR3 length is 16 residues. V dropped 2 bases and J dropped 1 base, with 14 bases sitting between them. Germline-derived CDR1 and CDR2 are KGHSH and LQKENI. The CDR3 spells CASSPVGRANNYGYTF. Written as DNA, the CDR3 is TGTGCCAGCTCACCAGTGGGCAGGGCTAATAACTATGGCTACACCTTC.

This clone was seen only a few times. CDR3 coding DNA: TGTGCCAGCAGCTTGTCTCTGAGCACAGATACGCAGTATTTT. This sequence encodes CASSLSLSTDTQYF. This chain uses TRBV5-4 with TRBJ2-3; D is ambiguous. The V end was cut by 1 base, the J end by 0 bases, with 6 bases between. This CDR3 is 14 amino acids long. Germline V CDR1 and CDR2: SGHNT, YYREEE (reference sequence).

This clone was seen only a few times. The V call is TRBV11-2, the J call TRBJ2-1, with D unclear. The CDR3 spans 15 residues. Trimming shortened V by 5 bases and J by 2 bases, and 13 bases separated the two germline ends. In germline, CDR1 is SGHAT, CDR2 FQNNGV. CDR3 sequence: CASSRRPATYNEQFF. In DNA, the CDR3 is TGTGCCAGCAGCCGGCGCCCAGCGACCTACAATGAGCAGTTCTTC.

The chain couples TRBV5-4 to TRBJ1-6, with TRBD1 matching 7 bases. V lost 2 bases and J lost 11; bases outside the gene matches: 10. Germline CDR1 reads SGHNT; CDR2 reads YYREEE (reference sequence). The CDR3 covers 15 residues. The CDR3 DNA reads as TGTGCCAGCAGCTTAGGACAGGTTCGGCAACCACCCCTCCACTTT. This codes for CASSLGQVRQPPLHF.

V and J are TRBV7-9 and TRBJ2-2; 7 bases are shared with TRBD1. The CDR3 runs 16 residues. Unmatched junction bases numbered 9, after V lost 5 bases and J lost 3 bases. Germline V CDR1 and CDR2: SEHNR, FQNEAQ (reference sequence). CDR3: CASSLTWQGDTGELFF. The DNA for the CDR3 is TGTGCCAGCAGCCTTACTTGGCAGGGGGACACCGGGGAGCTGTTTTTT.

CDR3 sequence reads: CASSIYRGSGNTIYF. Here the CDR3 DNA reads TGTGCCAGCAGCATATACAGGGGAAGTGGAAACACCATATATTTT. The gene calls are TRBV11-2 and TRBJ1-3; 7 positions match TRBD1. Germline CDR1 reads SGHAT; CDR2 reads FQNNGV. CDR3 length: 15 amino acids. With 5 bases clipped from V and 3 bases from J, the junction kept 7 bases outside the gene matches.

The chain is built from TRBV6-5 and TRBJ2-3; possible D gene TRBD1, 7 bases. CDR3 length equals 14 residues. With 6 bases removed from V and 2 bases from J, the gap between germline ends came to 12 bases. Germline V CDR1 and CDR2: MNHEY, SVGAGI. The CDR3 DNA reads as TGTGCCAGCAGCAGGGGGGCCGTCACAGATACGCAGTATTTT. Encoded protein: CASSRGAVTDTQYF.

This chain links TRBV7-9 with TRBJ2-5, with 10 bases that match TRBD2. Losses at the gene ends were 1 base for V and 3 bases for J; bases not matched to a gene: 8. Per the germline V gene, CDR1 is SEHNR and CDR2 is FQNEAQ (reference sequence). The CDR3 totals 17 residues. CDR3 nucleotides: TGTGCCAGCAGCTTAGGGTTCCTAGCGGGGGCTGAAGAGACCCAGTACTTC. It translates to CASSLGFLAGAEETQYF.

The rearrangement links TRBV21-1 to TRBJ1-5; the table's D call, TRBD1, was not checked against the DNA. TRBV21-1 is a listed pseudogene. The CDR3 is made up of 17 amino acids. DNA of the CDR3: TGTGCCAGCAGCGTTGGGACAGGGCATCCTAGCAATCAGCCCCAGCATTTT. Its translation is CASSVGTGHPSNQPQHF.

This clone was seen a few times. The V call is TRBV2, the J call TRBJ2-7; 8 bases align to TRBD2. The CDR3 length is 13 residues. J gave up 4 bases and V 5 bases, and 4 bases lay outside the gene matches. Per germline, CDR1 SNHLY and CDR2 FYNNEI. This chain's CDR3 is CASSHGGGYEQYF. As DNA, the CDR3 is TGTGCCAGCAGTCACGGGGGGGGGTACGAGCAGTACTTC.

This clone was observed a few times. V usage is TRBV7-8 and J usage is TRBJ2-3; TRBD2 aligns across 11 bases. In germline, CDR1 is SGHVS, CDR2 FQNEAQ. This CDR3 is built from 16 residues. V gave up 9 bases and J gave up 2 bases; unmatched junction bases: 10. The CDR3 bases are TGTGCCAGGGCTGTCCGACTAGCGGGAACCACAGATACGCAGTATTTT. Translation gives CARAVRLAGTTDTQYF.

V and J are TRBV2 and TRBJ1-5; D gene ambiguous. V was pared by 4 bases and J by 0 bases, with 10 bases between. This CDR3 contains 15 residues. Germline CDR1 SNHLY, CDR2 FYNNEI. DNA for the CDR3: TGTGCCAGCAGTGGGCAGATTTATAGCAATCAGCCCCAGCATTTT. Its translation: CASSGQIYSNQPQHF.

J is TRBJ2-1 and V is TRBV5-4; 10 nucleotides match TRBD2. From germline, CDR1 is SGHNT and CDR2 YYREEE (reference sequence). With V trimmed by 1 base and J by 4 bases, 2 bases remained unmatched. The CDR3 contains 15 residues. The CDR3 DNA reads TGTGCCAGCAGCTTGACTAGCGGGGCTTACAATGAGCAGTTCTTC. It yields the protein CASSLTSGAYNEQFF.

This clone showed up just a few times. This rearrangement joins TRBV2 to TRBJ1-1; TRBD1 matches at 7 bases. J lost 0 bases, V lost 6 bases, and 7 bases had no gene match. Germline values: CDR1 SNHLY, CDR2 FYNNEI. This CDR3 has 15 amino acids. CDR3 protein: CASRRRGGMNTEAFF. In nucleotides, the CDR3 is TGTGCCAGCAGACGGAGAGGGGGCATGAACACTGAAGCTTTCTTT.

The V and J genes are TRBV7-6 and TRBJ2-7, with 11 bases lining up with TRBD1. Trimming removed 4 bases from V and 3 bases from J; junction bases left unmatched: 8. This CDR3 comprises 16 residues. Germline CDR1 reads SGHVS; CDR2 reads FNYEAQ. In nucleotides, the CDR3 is TGTGCCAGCAGCTCCTCCCGGACAGGGGGCAACTACGAGCAGTACTTC. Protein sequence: CASSSSRTGGNYEQYF.

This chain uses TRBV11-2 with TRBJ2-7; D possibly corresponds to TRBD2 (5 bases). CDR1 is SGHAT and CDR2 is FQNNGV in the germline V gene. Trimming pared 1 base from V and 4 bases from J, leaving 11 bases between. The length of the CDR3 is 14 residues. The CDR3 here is CASSLAPAGYEQYF. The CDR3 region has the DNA TGTGCCAGCAGCTTAGCGCCCGCGGGTTACGAGCAGTACTTC.

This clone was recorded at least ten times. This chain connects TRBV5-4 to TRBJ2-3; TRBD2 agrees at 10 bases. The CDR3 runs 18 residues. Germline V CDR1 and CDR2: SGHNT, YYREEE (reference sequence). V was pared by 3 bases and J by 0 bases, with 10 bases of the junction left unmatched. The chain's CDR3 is CASSSFHSGRTSTDTQYF. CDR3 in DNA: TGTGCCAGCAGCTCCTTCCATAGCGGGAGGACTAGCACAGATACGCAGTATTTT. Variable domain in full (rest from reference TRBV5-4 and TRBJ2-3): ETGVTQSPTHLIKTRGQQVTLRCSSQSGHNTVSWYQQALGQGPQFIFQYYREEENGRGNFPPRFSGLQFPNYSSELNVNALELDDSALYLCASSSFHSGRTSTDTQYFGPGTRLTVL.

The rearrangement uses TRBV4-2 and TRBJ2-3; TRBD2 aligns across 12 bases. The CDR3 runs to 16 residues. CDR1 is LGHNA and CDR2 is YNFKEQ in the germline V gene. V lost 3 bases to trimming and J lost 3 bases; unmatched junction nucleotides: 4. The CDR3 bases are TGTGCCAGCAGCCAGGAACTAGCGGGAGGTACAGATACGCAGTATTTT. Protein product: CASSQELAGGTDTQYF.

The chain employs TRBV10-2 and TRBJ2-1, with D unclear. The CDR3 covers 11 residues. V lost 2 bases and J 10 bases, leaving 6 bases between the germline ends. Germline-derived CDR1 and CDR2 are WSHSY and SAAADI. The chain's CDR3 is CASSEAGEQFF. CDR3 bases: TGCGCCAGCAGTGAGGCAGGAGAGCAGTTCTTC.

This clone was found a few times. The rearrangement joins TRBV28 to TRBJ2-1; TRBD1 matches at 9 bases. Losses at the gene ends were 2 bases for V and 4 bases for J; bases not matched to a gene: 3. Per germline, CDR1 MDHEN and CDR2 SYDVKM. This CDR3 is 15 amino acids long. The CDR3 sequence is CASSLGDRAYNEQFF. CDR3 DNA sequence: TGTGCCAGCAGTTTAGGGGACAGGGCGTACAATGAGCAGTTCTTC. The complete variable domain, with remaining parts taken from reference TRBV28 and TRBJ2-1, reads DVKVTQSSRYLVKRTGEKVFLECVQDMDHENMFWYRQDPGLGLRLIYFSYDVKMKEKGDIPEGYSVSREKKERFSLILESASTNQTSMYLCASSLGDRAYNEQFFGPGTRLTVL.

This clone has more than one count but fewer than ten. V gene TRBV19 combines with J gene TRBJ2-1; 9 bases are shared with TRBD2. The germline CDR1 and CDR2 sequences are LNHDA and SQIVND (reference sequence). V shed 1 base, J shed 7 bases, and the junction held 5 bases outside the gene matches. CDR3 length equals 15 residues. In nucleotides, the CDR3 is TGTGCCAGTAGTATAGGGGGCGGGAGGGCTAATGAGCAGTTCTTC. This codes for CASSIGGGRANEQFF.

In DNA form, the CDR3 reads TGTGCCAGCAGTGAAGTGGGTGGGGGGAGGAACACCATATATTTT. Amino acids: CASSEVGGGRNTIYF. The chain is built from TRBV6-1 and TRBJ1-3; tentative D call: TRBD1 (5 bases). The V end lost 1 base, the J end lost 7 bases, and 14 bases lay between the germline ends. The germline V gene has CDR1 MNHNS and CDR2 SASEGT. The CDR3 covers 15 residues.

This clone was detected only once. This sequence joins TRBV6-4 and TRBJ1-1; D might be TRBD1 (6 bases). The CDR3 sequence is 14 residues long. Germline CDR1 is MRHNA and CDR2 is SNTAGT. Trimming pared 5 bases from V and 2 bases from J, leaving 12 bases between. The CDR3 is CASSPVQGNTEAFF. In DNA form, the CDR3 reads TGTGCCAGCAGTCCCGTACAGGGAAACACTGAAGCTTTCTTT.

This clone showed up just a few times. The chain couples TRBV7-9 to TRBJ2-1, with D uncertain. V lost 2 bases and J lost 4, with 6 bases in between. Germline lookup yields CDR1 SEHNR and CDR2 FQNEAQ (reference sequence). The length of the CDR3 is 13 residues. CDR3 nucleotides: TGTGCCAGCAGCTTACTCGGTTACAATGAGCAGTTCTTC. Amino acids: CASSLLGYNEQFF. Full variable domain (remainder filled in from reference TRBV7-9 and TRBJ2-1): DTGVSQNPRHKITKRGQNVTFRCDPISEHNRLYWYRQTLGQGPEFLTYFQNEAQLEKSRLLSDRFSAERPKGSFSTLEIQRTEQGDSAMYLCASSLLGYNEQFFGPGTRLTVL.